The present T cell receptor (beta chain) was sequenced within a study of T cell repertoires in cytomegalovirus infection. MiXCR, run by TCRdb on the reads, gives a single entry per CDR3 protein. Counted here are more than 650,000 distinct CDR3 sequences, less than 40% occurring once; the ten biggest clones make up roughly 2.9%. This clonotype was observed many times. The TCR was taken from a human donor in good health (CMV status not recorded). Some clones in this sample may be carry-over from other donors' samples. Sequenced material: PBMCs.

In DNA, the CDR3 is TGTGCCAGCAGTCCCCTCTGGGGGAGAGAAGACAATGAGCAGTTCTTC. Protein: CASSPLWGREDNEQFF. The chain couples TRBV27 to TRBJ2-1; possibly TRBD1 or TRBD2 for D (5 bases each). The CDR3 contains 16 residues. Germline V gene lookup returns CDR1 MNHEY and CDR2 SMNVEV (reference sequence). V gave up 5 bases and J gave up 5 bases, with 19 bases separating them.